This T cell receptor beta chain was recovered during a study of post-analysis software for immune sequencing data. Study in general: Disease trajectories encompassed relapsing-remitting, secondary progressive and progressive-relapsing multiple sclerosis.

Trimming cost V 5 bases and J 7 bases; bases outside gene matches: 12. CDR1 is DFQATT, CDR2 SNEGSKA, per germline (reference sequence). The CDR3 has 14 amino acids. Presence of unique molecular identifiers characterized the TCR beta cDNA libraries. Hundreds of thousands of cDNA molecules came from approximately 1 to 10 million T cells. TCRdb called the PCR reads again in MiXCR, with one record for every CDR3 protein. The data contain around 250,000 distinct CDR3 sequences, 36% of them seen just once; the ten biggest clones take up around 4.8%. About this clonotype: As yet, its antigen is unknown. A much larger clone differs from this one at a single base, so this may be a read error.

Overall study findings and caveats: With F measure, samples from one preparation batch clustered together strongly. When compared against controls, multiple sclerosis patients showed significantly lower normalized Chao1 diversity. TRBV5-6, TRBV5-1 and TRBV20-1 were among roughly five TRBV segments more frequent in patients than controls.

This chain uses TRBV20-1 with TRBJ2-7; 9 bases match TRBD1. The sample consisted of blood. The clonotype comes from a girl aged 5 to 17 with multiple sclerosis. The DNA of the CDR3 is TGCAGTGCTCCCGGGACAGGGCAATACAATGAGCAGTACTTC. Its translation is CSAPGTGQYNEQYF.